Sequencing of this T cell receptor beta chain was carried out in a study of tumor and adjacent non-tumor tissue in lung cancer (dated by TCRdb to 2017 to 2018). About the full investigation: Patients with adenocarcinoma (around 13), squamous cell carcinoma (2) and small cell lung cancer (1) were included in the cohort. Ages among the approximately 15 patients ranged from roughly 30 to 85 years, there were around ten men and 5 women, and disease was at TNM stage I to III. A total of roughly 130,000,000 productive TCRbeta reads were generated by sequencing, corresponding to an average of about 4 million reads per sample. The study compared bulk TCRbeta repertoires from lung tumor tissue and matched distant non-tumor lung tissue of about 16 lung cancer patients. TCRbeta CDR3 sequencing was performed on roughly 27 paired specimens, with one tumor sample and one normal lung sample collected per patient. What the authors observed across the whole study: Peripheral blood was not sequenced, so blood TCRbeta repertoires were not examined in the lung cancer patients of the study. In normal lung, the top 100 clones accounted for a significantly larger cumulative share of the repertoire than in tumor tissue. TCR diversity was significantly higher in younger patients, and higher tumor TCR diversity was associated with shorter overall and disease-free survival. Neither the sequencing platform nor unique molecular identifiers are mentioned in the methods. Tumor tissue showed significantly greater TCR diversity (inverse Simpson) than normal lung tissue (about 400 vs 150, P = 0.0075, Mann-Whitney U test). Only roughly 14 patients were included in the cohort, and the need for larger samples and more detailed clinical data was noted by the authors.

CDR1 and CDR2 are read off the germline V gene (reference sequence) as DFQATT and SNEGSKA. V is trimmed back by 0 bases and J by 13 bases, and the junction contains 17 bases that no gene match accounts for. The CDR3 covers 15 residues, taking in both the cysteine and the phenylalanine. Kept here is only the CDR3 DNA, which spans 45 bases and is read in frame from base 1. Libraries were constructed by multiplex PCR. Sequencing used an Illumina HiSeq 2500. TCRbeta libraries were constructed through three rounds of nested PCR with primers (Table S4) according to protocols modified from ARM-PCR. Before sequencing, PCR products of 200-500 bp were cut from the gel and purified using the QIAquick gel extraction kit. As for the authors' bioinformatics: Reads were cleaned using Trimmomatic, were merged into complete CDR3 sequences using FLASH, and were assigned to V(D)J germline segments using MiTCR. Clonal diversity was computed as the inverse Simpson's index with VDJtools. In-frame sequences lacking a premature stop codon were counted as productive reads. TCRdb reworked the public reads: Q25 trimming with fastp, MiXCR clone assembly, productive beta chains retained. Every distinct CDR3 protein forms one entry, paired with its most common genes and DNA. These V and J calls originate from TCRdb's pipeline instead of the authors' own analysis. Counted in this sample were 75,000 to 80,000 distinct CDR3 sequences; roughly 76% of them appeared once. The biggest ten clones account for approximately 12% of the sample.

RNA was isolated from bulk unsorted tissue, and RNA quality was assessed with a NanoDrop ND-1000 and an Agilent 2100. Newly diagnosed lung cancer patients without prior chemotherapy who had been admitted for thoracic surgery in China between August and November 2014 were enrolled as donors. Patients who had received previous radiotherapy or chemotherapy, or who had another concurrent cancer, were excluded from the study. Surgical tissue pieces of about 1-2.2 cm3 were preserved in RNAlater solution and stored at -80 °C until use. Concerning this clonotype itself: Its recognized antigen is unknown. Within one base of it there is no much larger clone, and no base qualities were kept.

The sequence links TRBV20-1 to TRBJ2-7, and TRBD1 aligns with 8 junction nucleotides. The sequencing input was lung tumor tissue. This TCR came from a woman in her fifties or sixties with non-small cell lung cancer. Read as DNA, the sequence is TGCAGTGCTAGAGATCGGGCAGGGGGCTGGTACGAGCCTTACTTC. Translated, this gives CSARDRAGGWYEPYF.